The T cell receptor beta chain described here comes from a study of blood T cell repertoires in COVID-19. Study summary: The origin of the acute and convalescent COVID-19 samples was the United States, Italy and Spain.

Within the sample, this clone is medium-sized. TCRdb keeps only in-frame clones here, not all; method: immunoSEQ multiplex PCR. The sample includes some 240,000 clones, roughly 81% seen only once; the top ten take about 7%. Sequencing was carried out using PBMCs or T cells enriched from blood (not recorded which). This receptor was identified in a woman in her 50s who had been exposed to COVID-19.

The DNA of the CDR3 is TGTGCCAGCAGCCGGGACAGGGGCACGATCGGGGAGCTGTTTTTT. Translated: CASSRDRGTIGELFF. The J gene is TRBJ2-2, the V gene TRBV27; 10 nucleotides align to TRBD1. CDR3 size: 15 residues. The V and J ends lost 6 bases and 7 bases, in that order; junction bases with no gene match: 8. Germline V gene data show CDR1 as MNHEY and CDR2 as SMNVEV (reference sequence).